This passage covers 28 T cell receptor beta chains from one sample sequenced in a study of PD-1 blockade in classical Hodgkin lymphoma. Produced via immunoSEQ multiplex PCR; TCRdb's table is partial and in-frame only. The table includes over 80,000 clones, around 78% detected once. As to time point: cycle 4 day 1 (C4D1), after less than seven weeks of nivolumab. Every patient experienced relapse after autologous stem cell transplantation, and brentuximab vedotin exposure varied. The source was peripheral blood mononuclear cells (PBMCs), collected before the fourth cycle of nivolumab. The receptors here all came from a human donor with classical Hodgkin lymphoma.

V is TRBV6-1 and J is TRBJ1-4; D is undetermined. The CDR3 contains 15 residues. V was clipped by 2 bases and J by 0 bases, with 7 bases between them. Germline CDR1 and CDR2: MNHNS and SASEGT. In DNA form, the CDR3 reads TGTGCCAGCAGTGAAATGGCAACAACTAATGAAAAACTGTTTTTT. This sequence encodes CASSEMATTNEKLFF.

The chain has TRBV4-1 and TRBJ2-3, with 14 bases aligning to TRBD2. Germline V lookup: CDR1 MGHRA, CDR2 YSYEKL. After removal of 1 base from V and 4 bases from J, the junction contained 4 bases not matched to a gene. The CDR3 runs to 17 residues. CDR3 DNA: TGCGCCAGCAGCCAAGGGGGACTAGCGGGGGTGGCAGATACGCAGTATTTT. This sequence encodes CASSQGGLAGVADTQYF.

The genes are TRBV19 and TRBJ2-2, with 8 bases matching TRBD1. The J segment lost 2 bases and the V segment lost 0 bases, leaving 5 bases of the junction unmatched. Germline assignment: CDR1 LNHDA and CDR2 SQIVND (reference sequence). The CDR3 consists of 17 residues. CDR3 DNA sequence: TGTGCCAGTAGTATAGATGGCTCAGGGGGCAACACCGGGGAGCTGTTTTTT. It encodes CASSIDGSGGNTGELFF. The full variable domain, rest sourced from reference TRBV19 and TRBJ2-2, is DGGITQSPKYLFRKEGQNVTLSCEQNLNHDAMYWYRQDPGQGLRLIYYSQIVNDFQKGDIAEGYSVSREKKESFPLTVTSAQKNPTAFYLCASSIDGSGGNTGELFFGEGSRLTVL.

The J gene is TRBJ2-1, the V gene TRBV9, with 7 bases fitting TRBD2. There are 17 residues in the CDR3. Trimming cost V 4 bases and J 1 base; bases outside gene matches: 11. Germline CDR1 reads SGDLS; CDR2 reads YYNGEE. This CDR3 is CASSPSLLATSYNEQFF. The CDR3 nucleotides read TGTGCCAGCAGCCCCTCCCTACTAGCGACGTCCTACAATGAGCAGTTCTTC.

This chain links TRBV10-3 with TRBJ2-6; possibly TRBD2 for D (5 bases). CDR1 ENHRY and CDR2 SYGVKD come from the germline V gene. Between the trimmed V and J ends, which lost 1 base and 1 base, there was a span of 5 bases. The CDR3 is 15 amino acids. The CDR3 DNA is TGTGCCATCAGTGAGTGGGAGTCTGGGGCCAACGTCCTGACTTTC. Its translation is CAISEWESGANVLTF.

The V gene is TRBV19, the J gene TRBJ1-3; weak D call: TRBD1 (5 bases). V was shortened by 5 bases and J by 0 bases, with 11 bases between the two germline ends. The CDR3 is 15 residues long. Looked up from germline, CDR1 is LNHDA and CDR2 is SQIVND (reference sequence). CDR3 DNA: TGTGCCAGTAGTCCGGGACGGAGCTCTGGAAACACCATATATTTT. Amino acids: CASSPGRSSGNTIYF.

The chain uses TRBV28 and TRBJ1-3; no firm D call. Germline-derived CDR1 and CDR2 are MDHEN and SYDVKM. The V end lost 4 bases, the J end lost 0 bases, and 13 bases lay between the germline ends. The CDR3 runs 16 residues. Here the CDR3 DNA reads TGTGCCAGCAGTTCTGGGAGACAAAGCTCTGGAAACACCATATATTTT. Translating gives CASSSGRQSSGNTIYF.

This chain links TRBV5-1 with TRBJ2-7; D unresolved. The CDR3 has 15 amino acids. Germline lookup yields CDR1 SGHRS and CDR2 YFSETQ. Trimming shortened V by 0 bases and J by 3 bases, and 13 bases separated the two germline ends. CDR3 residues: CASSLEARNLYEQYF. The CDR3 bases are TGCGCCAGCAGCTTGGAAGCTAGGAATCTCTACGAGCAGTACTTC.

The table lists this clone with a few counts. The genes are TRBV7-7 and TRBJ2-3, with 9 bases identical to TRBD2. The CDR3 covers 16 residues. Germline V gene data show CDR1 as SSHAT and CDR2 as FNYEAQ (reference sequence). The V segment lost 8 bases and the J segment 0 bases; nucleotides outside the gene matches: 9. CDR3 protein: CASAPGLASSTDTQYF. The CDR3 DNA is TGTGCCAGCGCCCCCGGACTAGCGTCTAGCACAGATACGCAGTATTTT. Looking up the rest from reference TRBV7-7 and TRBJ2-3 gives the full variable domain: GAGVSQSPRYKVTKRGQDVTLRCDPISSHATLYWYQQALGQGPEFLTYFNYEAQPDKSGLPSDRFSAERPEGSISTLTIQRTEQRDSAMYRCASAPGLASSTDTQYFGPGTRLTVL.

This sequence joins TRBV5-4 and TRBJ1-2; 9 positions match TRBD1. From germline, CDR1 is SGHNT and CDR2 YYREEE (reference sequence). With 6 bases clipped from V and 7 bases from J, the junction kept 10 bases outside the gene matches. The CDR3 spans 14 residues. The CDR3 DNA reads as TGTGCCAGCAAAACAGGGGGCGCTGGGTTTGGCTACACCTTC. This translates into CASKTGGAGFGYTF.

This clone appeared a few times. This sequence joins TRBV19 and TRBJ1-2; perhaps TRBD1 as D (5 bases). The CDR3 extends over 13 amino acids. Germline CDR1 and CDR2: LNHDA and SQIVND (reference sequence). The ends were cut back, 4 bases at V and 3 bases at J, with 9 bases in the middle. DNA of the CDR3: TGTGCCAGTAGTAGAGGGGTGGACTATGGCTACACCTTC. It is translated as CASSRGVDYGYTF.

The chain uses TRBV19 and TRBJ1-6; D not certain. There are 15 residues in the CDR3. Trimming removed 0 bases from V and 9 bases from J, with 12 bases in between. Germline lookup yields CDR1 LNHDA and CDR2 SQIVND (reference sequence). The CDR3 is CASSIDDTMGSPLHF. CDR3 DNA sequence: TGTGCCAGTAGTATAGACGACACAATGGGTTCACCCCTCCACTTT.

This clone was seen only once. This rearrangement joins TRBV6-5 to TRBJ2-7; D possibly corresponds to TRBD1 (6 bases). This CDR3 has 14 amino acids. Between the trimmed V and J ends, which lost 6 bases and 4 bases, there was a span of 16 bases. Germline-derived CDR1 and CDR2 are MNHEY and SVGAGI. The CDR3 loop is CASSQGQNSYEQYF. The CDR3 DNA follows: TGTGCCAGCAGCCAAGGACAGAACTCGTACGAGCAGTACTTC.

This clone has a count of ten or more. The V call is TRBV5-4, the J call TRBJ2-7; D uncertain. The germline CDR1 and CDR2 sequences are SGHNT and YYREEE (reference sequence). The CDR3 sequence is 14 residues long. V lost 4 bases, J lost 2 bases, and 13 bases lay in between. CDR3 loop: CASSKDGGAYEQYF. CDR3 nucleotide sequence: TGTGCCAGCAGCAAGGACGGTGGAGCCTACGAGCAGTACTTC.

This rearrangement joins TRBV7-9 to TRBJ2-2; 7 nucleotides align to TRBD2. The CDR3 extends over 15 amino acids. Germline CDR1 and CDR2: SEHNR and FQNEAQ (reference sequence). V gave up 0 bases and J gave up 4 bases; unmatched junction bases: 2. CDR3 residues: CASSLAGEGTGELFF. The CDR3 region has the DNA TGTGCCAGCAGCTTAGCTGGGGAGGGCACCGGGGAGCTGTTTTTT. Full variable domain (outside the CDR3, taken from reference TRBV7-9 and TRBJ2-2): DTGVSQNPRHKITKRGQNVTFRCDPISEHNRLYWYRQTLGQGPEFLTYFQNEAQLEKSRLLSDRFSAERPKGSFSTLEIQRTEQGDSAMYLCASSLAGEGTGELFFGEGSRLTVL.

This chain links TRBV9 with TRBJ1-1; D uncertain. There are 14 residues in the CDR3. The V gene's germline CDR1 is SGDLS and CDR2 YYNGEE. Trimming cost V 3 bases and J 0 bases, with 9 bases left between them. This CDR3 reads CASSAFSVNTEAFF. CDR3 nucleotide sequence: TGTGCCAGCAGCGCCTTCAGCGTGAACACTGAAGCTTTCTTT.

This sequence joins TRBV7-9 and TRBJ1-1; tentative D call: TRBD1 (5 bases). V dropped 1 base and J dropped 4 bases, with 13 bases sitting between them. CDR1 is SEHNR, CDR2 FQNEAQ, per germline (reference sequence). The length of the CDR3 is 15 residues. The CDR3 coding sequence is TGTGCCAGCAGCTTAGGGGGCGGGCGGGCCACTGAAGCTTTCTTT. This sequence encodes CASSLGGGRATEAFF.

This clone was recorded a few times. This rearrangement joins TRBV19 to TRBJ1-4; no definite D call. CDR1 and CDR2 (germline): LNHDA, SQIVND (reference sequence). There are 14 residues in the CDR3. Trimming took off 1 base at V and 5 bases at J, with 8 bases between the two ends. This CDR3 reads CASSIVLRNEKLFF. DNA of the CDR3: TGTGCCAGTAGTATAGTGCTGCGGAATGAAAAACTGTTTTTT.

The chain links TRBV18 to TRBJ1-2; maybe TRBD1 (5 bases). Trimming cost V 2 bases and J 3 bases, with 22 bases left between them. The CDR3 length is 18 residues. Germline-derived CDR1 and CDR2 are KGHSH and LQKENI. The CDR3 nucleotides are TGTGCCAGCTCACCATGGGGCAGGTTCAGGGAAGTTGACTATGGCTACACCTTC. This codes for CASSPWGRFREVDYGYTF.

V gene TRBV4-1 combines with J gene TRBJ1-1; D is unclear. The germline gives CDR1 MGHRA, CDR2 YSYEKL. The V end was cut by 2 bases, the J end by 1 base, with 8 bases between. This CDR3 has 14 amino acids. CDR3 amino acids: CASSQPRKNTEAFF. The CDR3 bases are TGCGCCAGCAGCCAACCACGGAAGAACACTGAAGCTTTCTTT.

The V gene is TRBV9, the J gene TRBJ2-5, with D perhaps assigned TRBD1 or TRBD2 (5 bases each). V lost 4 bases, J lost 5 bases, and 15 bases lay in between. The CDR3 is 14 amino acids. From germline, CDR1 is SGDLS and CDR2 YYNGEE. This CDR3 reads CASSPIGGWETQYF. In nucleotides, the CDR3 is TGTGCCAGCAGCCCAATTGGGGGTTGGGAGACCCAGTACTTC.

V is TRBV18 and J is TRBJ2-5; TRBD2 matches at 13 bases. Germline trimming cut 0 bases from V and 3 bases from J; bases unmatched to any gene: 1. There are 16 residues in the CDR3. Germline assignment: CDR1 KGHSH and CDR2 LQKENI. As DNA, the CDR3 is TGTGCCAGCTCACCACCCGGACTAGCGGGAGAAGAGACCCAGTACTTC. Translating it yields CASSPPGLAGEETQYF.

The chain employs TRBV7-2 and TRBJ2-7; D gene ambiguous. This CDR3 has 18 residues. V lost 0 bases and J 0 bases, leaving 18 bases between the germline ends. Germline CDR1 and CDR2: SGHTA and FQGNSA. CDR3 in amino acids: CASSLAFRLQALSYEQYF. The DNA of the CDR3 is TGTGCCAGCAGCTTAGCCTTTCGACTGCAGGCCCTCTCCTACGAGCAGTACTTC.

This sequence joins TRBV7-9 and TRBJ2-7; TRBD1 matches at 7 bases. This CDR3 spans 13 amino acids. Germline V CDR1 and CDR2: SEHNR, FQNEAQ (reference sequence). With V trimmed by 4 bases and J by 3 bases, 3 bases remained unmatched. Here the CDR3 DNA reads TGTGCCAGCAGCTATACAGGGGACTACGAGCAGTACTTC. Amino acids: CASSYTGDYEQYF.

The rearrangement uses TRBV7-6 and TRBJ1-4; 7 bases match TRBD1. CDR1 SGHVS and CDR2 FNYEAQ come from the germline V gene. V lost 5 bases to trimming and J lost 0 bases; unmatched junction nucleotides: 3. This CDR3 spans 15 amino acids. CDR3 protein: CASSVGTATNEKLFF. The CDR3 nucleotides are TGTGCCAGCAGCGTCGGGACAGCAACTAATGAAAAACTGTTTTTT.

V and J are TRBV25-1 and TRBJ1-2; D ambiguous. The germline CDR1 and CDR2 sequences are MGHDK and SYGVNS. Trimming pared 3 bases from V and 1 base from J, leaving 12 bases between. This CDR3 is built from 15 residues. CDR3 sequence (DNA): TGTGCCAGCAGTGATCCTATTACGGATAACTATGGCTACACCTTC. Residues: CASSDPITDNYGYTF.

The J gene is TRBJ2-7, the V gene TRBV7-3; 11 nucleotides line up with TRBD2. Per the germline V gene, CDR1 is SGHTA and CDR2 is FQGTGA. J lost 4 bases, V lost 0 bases, and 8 bases had no gene match. The CDR3 totals 17 residues. The CDR3 region has the DNA TGTGCCAGCAGCTTAACCCCCGTGGCTAGCGGGGGGTACGAGCAGTACTTC. The encoded protein is CASSLTPVASGGYEQYF.

This sequence joins TRBV5-8 and TRBJ1-4, with unresolved D. This CDR3 is 14 amino acids long. Germline CDR1 is SGHTS and CDR2 is YDEGEE. Trimming removed 9 bases at V and 4 bases at J, with 16 bases between. This chain's CDR3 is CATRFGYLNEKLFF. CDR3 bases: TGTGCCACCCGGTTTGGGTACCTTAATGAAAAACTGTTTTTT.